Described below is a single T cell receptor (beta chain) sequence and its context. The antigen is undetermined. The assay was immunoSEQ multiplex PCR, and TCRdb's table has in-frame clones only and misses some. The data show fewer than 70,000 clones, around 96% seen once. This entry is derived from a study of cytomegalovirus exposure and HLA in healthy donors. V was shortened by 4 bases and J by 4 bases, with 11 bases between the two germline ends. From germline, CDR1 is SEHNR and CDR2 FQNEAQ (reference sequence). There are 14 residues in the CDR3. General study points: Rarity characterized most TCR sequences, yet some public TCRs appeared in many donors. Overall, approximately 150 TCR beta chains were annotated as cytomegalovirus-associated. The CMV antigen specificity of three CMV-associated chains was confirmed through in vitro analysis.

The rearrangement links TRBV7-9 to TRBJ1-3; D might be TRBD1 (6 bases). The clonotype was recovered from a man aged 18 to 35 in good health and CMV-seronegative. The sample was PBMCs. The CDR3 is CASSSGTLGNTIYF. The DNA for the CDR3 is TGTGCCAGCAGCTCAGGGACATTGGGAAACACCATATATTTT.